The rows below give T cell receptor beta chains drawn from one sample of a study of blood T cells in healthy people across ages. TCRdb redid the calling of the 5' RACE reads with MiXCR, one entry per CDR3 protein. The table has 550,000 to 750,000 distinct CDR3 sequences, roughly 20% seen once; the top ten hold around 3.4%. The sequenced sample consisted of blood. The receptors derive from a man between 65 and 85 years old in good health. Both conserved end residues are part of each CDR3. A D gene is named only where the DNA matches it firmly. The size field is filled for only some rows; it gives once, few, many or a size class.

V gene	J gene	clone size	D gene	CDR3 protein	CDR3 DNA
TRBV5-1	TRBJ2-1	.	TRBD2	CASSPPTSINEQFF	TGCGCCAGCAGCCCCCCGACTAGCATCAATGAGCAGTTCTTC
TRBV7-9	TRBJ2-1	.	.	CASSPNLGVDEQFF	TGTGCCAGCAGTCCGAACCTCGGCGTCGATGAGCAGTTCTTC
TRBV9	TRBJ1-1	.	.	CASSAGGQNTEAFF	TGTGCCAGCAGCGCCGGGGGACAGAACACTGAAGCTTTCTTT
TRBV11-2	TRBJ2-4	few	.	CASSLGIGSTKNIQYF	TGTGCCAGCAGCTTAGGAATAGGGTCAACCAAAAACATTCAGTACTTC
TRBV7-2	TRBJ2-1	.	TRBD2	CASSLATSGYNEQFF	TGTGCCAGCAGCCTCGCCACTAGCGGCTACAATGAGCAGTTCTTC
TRBV15	TRBJ1-6	few	.	CATSRVPAGSPLHF	TGTGCCACCAGCAGAGTACCCGCAGGGTCGCCCCTCCACTTT
TRBV28	TRBJ2-2	few	.	CASTHGGLNTGELFF	TGTGCCAGCACCCATGGAGGACTTAACACCGGGGAGCTGTTTTTT
TRBV5-6	TRBJ2-5	many	.	CASSARDQETQYF	TGTGCCAGCAGCGCCAGGGACCAAGAGACCCAGTACTTC
TRBV5-6	TRBJ1-1	.	.	CASSGDPTRRRTEAFF	TGTGCCAGCAGCGGGGACCCCACCCGTAGGAGAACTGAAGCTTTCTTT
TRBV5-1	TRBJ2-5	.	.	CASSSAGSQETQYF	TGCGCCAGCAGCTCGGCGGGATCACAAGAGACCCAGTACTTC
TRBV6-2/TRBV6-3	TRBJ2-5	few	.	CASINTRTETQYF	TGTGCCAGCATTAATACACGGACCGAGACCCAGTACTTC
TRBV7-7	TRBJ2-1	once	.	CASSLGGASPSYNEQFF	TGTGCTAGCAGCTTAGGGGGGGCATCCCCCTCCTACAATGAGCAGTTCTTC
TRBV18	TRBJ2-7	many	TRBD1	CASSRVQGSSYEQYF	TGTGCCAGCTCACGCGTACAGGGGAGCTCCTACGAGCAGTACTTC
TRBV20-1	TRBJ1-5	few	TRBD1	CSADGQGAVQPQHF	TGCAGTGCAGACGGACAGGGGGCAGTTCAGCCCCAGCATTTT
TRBV7-6	TRBJ2-7	few	.	CASNLGLGYSYEQYF	TGTGCCAGCAACTTAGGGCTGGGCTATTCCTACGAGCAGTACTTC
TRBV6-1	TRBJ2-7	.	.	CGAGPYEQYF	TGTGGTGCAGGGCCATACGAGCAGTACTTC
TRBV11-2	TRBJ2-4	.	TRBD2	CASSLVTSGINIQYF	TGTGCCAGCAGCTTAGTGACTAGCGGGATAAACATTCAGTACTTC
TRBV29-1	TRBJ1-3	.	.	CSVDPLQGNTIYF	TGCAGCGTTGATCCGCTTCAGGGAAACACCATATATTTT
TRBV29-1	TRBJ1-1	.	.	CSVVRDTEAFF	TGCAGCGTTGTCCGGGACACTGAAGCTTTCTTT
TRBV10-3	TRBJ2-3	few	TRBD1	CAIRDQGQGVDTQYF	TGTGCCATCAGAGACCAGGGACAGGGAGTAGATACGCAGTATTTT
TRBV25-1	TRBJ1-4	few	.	CASSEYQSGIAVEKLFF	TGTGCCAGCAGTGAATACCAATCCGGGATCGCGGTTGAAAAACTGTTTTTT
TRBV20-1	TRBJ2-5	once	.	CSASEETETQYF	TGCAGTGCTAGCGAGGAGACGGAGACCCAGTACTTC
TRBV19	TRBJ1-5	.	TRBD1	CASSNQGAVQPRHF	TGTGCCAGTAGTAATCAGGGGGCTGTACAGCCCCGGCATTTT
TRBV7-9	TRBJ2-1	.	TRBD2	CASRDGTRNEQFF	TGTGCCAGCAGGGATGGGACTAGGAATGAGCAGTTCTTC
TRBV3-1	TRBJ2-4	many	.	CASSQEGAKNIQYF	TGTGCCAGCAGCCAAGAGGGAGCCAAAAACATTCAGTACTTC
TRBV10-3	TRBJ2-1	once	TRBD2	CAIRRLAGGTEQFF	TGTGCCATCAGGAGACTAGCGGGAGGTACTGAGCAGTTCTTC
TRBV4-1	TRBJ2-3	few	.	CASSQITVDTQYF	TGCGCCAGCAGCCAGATCACCGTAGATACGCAGTATTTT
TRBV3-1	TRBJ2-1	.	.	CASSEKRAGNNEQFF	TGTGCCAGCAGCGAAAAACGGGCAGGTAACAATGAGCAGTTCTTC
TRBV5-1	TRBJ1-4	.	.	CASSLLTNEKLFF	TGCGCCAGCAGCTTGCTCACAAATGAAAAACTGTTTTTT
TRBV2	TRBJ2-4	many	.	CASSTGFDIQYF	TGTGCCAGCAGTACGGGGTTCGACATTCAGTACTTC
TRBV20-1	TRBJ2-5	few	.	CSANTGRGTQYF	TGCAGTGCAAATACAGGGAGGGGGACCCAGTACTTC
TRBV20-1	TRBJ2-4	few	.	CSAGVRENIQYF	TGCAGTGCAGGGGTCAGGGAAAACATTCAGTACTTC
TRBV21-1	TRBJ1-4	.	.	CASSRGREKLFF	TGTGCCAGCAGCCGAGGGAGAGAAAAACTGTTTTTT
TRBV6-2/TRBV6-3	TRBJ2-4	few	.	CASSFPLSSRERNIQYF	TGTGCCAGCAGTTTCCCCCTGTCGTCCAGGGAGCGAAACATTCAGTACTTC
TRBV9	TRBJ2-4	.	.	CASSLSPSGKNIQYF	TGTGCCAGCAGCTTATCCCCCAGCGGCAAAAACATTCAGTACTTC
TRBV7-8	TRBJ2-2	few	.	CASSHERTGELFF	TGTGCCAGCAGCCACGAGCGCACCGGGGAGCTGTTTTTT
TRBV12-3/TRBV12-4	TRBJ2-5	.	TRBD1	CASSFVPHRGQETQYF	TGTGCCAGCAGTTTCGTACCCCACAGGGGACAAGAGACCCAGTACTTC
TRBV20-1	TRBJ2-5	.	.	CSANAPLVPLEETQYF	TGCAGTGCTAACGCCCCATTAGTCCCTTTAGAGGAGACCCAGTACTTC
TRBV9	TRBJ2-5	.	.	CASTTGTLQETQYF	TGTGCCAGCACCACCGGGACTCTCCAAGAGACCCAGTACTTC
TRBV25-1	TRBJ2-1	.	TRBD2	CASSESLAGLYNEQFF	TGTGCCAGCAGTGAATCCCTTGCGGGACTATACAATGAGCAGTTCTTC
TRBV20-1	TRBJ2-5	few	TRBD2	CSARPLAGKETQYF	TGCAGTGCTAGGCCTCTAGCGGGAAAAGAGACCCAGTACTTC
TRBV7-9	TRBJ1-1	few	.	CASSYPPGHMNTEAFF	TGTGCCAGCAGCTACCCTCCGGGACACATGAACACTGAAGCTTTCTTT
TRBV20-1	TRBJ1-4	.	.	CSARDPGNPNEKLFF	TGCAGTGCTAGAGATCCCGGGAACCCTAATGAAAAACTGTTTTTT
TRBV7-6	TRBJ2-5	few	.	CASSFLAYQETQYF	TGTGCCAGCAGCTTTCTCGCGTACCAAGAGACCCAGTACTTC
TRBV27	TRBJ2-4	few	.	CASSSGQLLAKNIQYF	TGTGCCAGCAGTTCAGGACAGTTGCTAGCCAAAAACATTCAGTACTTC
TRBV29-1	TRBJ2-3	few	TRBD1	CSAEGTENTDTQYF	TGCAGCGCCGAAGGGACAGAAAACACAGATACGCAGTATTTT
TRBV7-2	TRBJ2-7	few	.	CASSWGVGHLYEQYF	TGTGCCAGCAGCTGGGGCGTGGGACATCTATACGAGCAGTACTTC
TRBV2	TRBJ1-3	.	.	CASSVLYRTGNTIYF	TGTGCCAGCAGTGTGTTGTATCGGACTGGAAACACCATATATTTT
TRBV7-2	TRBJ2-7	.	TRBD2	CASSWLAGGSYEQYF	TGTGCCAGCAGCTGGCTAGCGGGAGGCTCCTACGAGCAGTACTTC
TRBV4-1	TRBJ1-5	many	TRBD1	CASSQQGATSYSNQPQHF	TGCGCCAGCAGCCAGCAGGGGGCTACTTCCTATAGCAATCAGCCCCAGCATTTT
TRBV7-9	TRBJ1-4	once	.	CASSFGDQATNEKLFF	TGTGCCAGCAGCTTTGGTGATCAGGCAACTAATGAAAAACTGTTTTTT
TRBV6-5	TRBJ2-1	few	TRBD2	CASSYSQREAPNEQFF	TGTGCCAGCAGTTACTCGCAGCGGGAGGCACCCAATGAGCAGTTCTTC
TRBV7-3	TRBJ2-3	.	.	CASSPGGPDTQYF	TGTGCCAGCAGCCCTGGCGGGCCCGATACGCAGTATTTT
TRBV11-2	TRBJ2-5	.	.	CASSLMGETQYF	TGTGCCAGCAGCTTAATGGGGGAGACCCAGTACTTC
TRBV27	TRBJ2-7	few	TRBD1	CASSFYRGSYEQYF	TGTGCCAGCAGTTTCTACAGGGGAAGCTACGAGCAGTACTTC
TRBV6-2/TRBV6-3	TRBJ1-2	many	.	CASRMDSLYGYTF	TGTGCCAGCAGAATGGACAGCCTCTATGGCTACACCTTC
TRBV29-1	TRBJ2-1	few	.	CSGILYNSYNEQFF	TGCAGCGGAATTCTATACAACTCCTACAATGAGCAGTTCTTC
TRBV5-1	TRBJ2-7	few	.	CASSLRPARHEQYF	TGCGCCAGCAGCTTGCGGCCGGCCAGACACGAGCAGTACTTC
TRBV7-2	TRBJ2-7	.	TRBD2	CASSLQFTSGYEQYF	TGTGCCAGCAGCTTGCAGTTCACTAGCGGCTACGAGCAGTACTTC
TRBV24-1	TRBJ2-3	once	.	CATSHGSVDTQYF	TGTGCCACCAGTCACGGGAGTGTAGATACGCAGTATTTT